This TCR beta chain came from a study of Ad26.COV2.S vaccination and SARS-CoV-2 variants. The overall study: The donor was enrolled in the Ad26.COV2.S arm of the COV1001 trial. Ad26.COV2.S given intramuscularly, once or twice 56 days apart.

Study-level findings and limits: A substantial breadth of spike-specific CD8+ and CD4+ T cell responses after vaccination has been reported. The analyses of TCR breadth and depth may have understated the size of total T cell responses.

Only in-frame clones appear in the TCRdb table, and some are missing; sequencing was by immunoSEQ multiplex PCR. This sample has over 350,000 clones, with about 88% found just once. About this clone itself: Antigen: not known.

Germline loops: CDR1 SGHKS, CDR2 YYEKEE (reference sequence). The CDR3 is 15 residues long. Losses at the gene ends were 4 bases for V and 7 bases for J; bases not matched to a gene: 7. The treatment is: about 20 received Ad26.COV2.S at low or high dose, single or two shots; several received placebo; per-sample allocation not given. At day 63 after the first vaccine or placebo injection, samples were drawn. This sequence originates from a person aged 18 to 59 who received the Ad26.COV2.S COVID-19 vaccine or a placebo. The gene calls are TRBV5-5 and TRBJ1-6; 8 bases fit TRBD1. This specimen was peripheral blood, taken in a trial of Ad26.COV2.S vaccine versus placebo. The CDR3 is CASSVTGGNNSPLHF. As DNA, the CDR3 is TGTGCCAGCAGCGTAACAGGGGGAAACAATTCACCCCTCCACTTT.